This TCR beta chain derives from a study of cytomegalovirus exposure and HLA in healthy donors. Germline CDR1 is SGHTA and CDR2 is FQGNSA. CDR3 length equals 13 residues. V was cut by 1 base and J by 2 bases, with 6 bases left in between. PCR used 60 Vbeta primers and 13 Jbeta primers. TCRdb's copy holds only in-frame clones and misses some; the assay was immunoSEQ multiplex PCR. The repertoire holds just over 150,000 clones, roughly 82% seen once, with around 6.6% in the top ten. The source is a woman aged 45-65 years in good health and CMV-seropositive. This chain uses TRBV7-2 with TRBJ2-7, with D unclear. Specimen: PBMCs. In DNA form, the CDR3 reads TGTGCCAGCAGCTTAGAACTCCCCTACGAGCAGTACTTC. The encoded protein is CASSLELPYEQYF.